The TCR beta chain described here comes from a study of blood T cell repertoires in COVID-19. In the study overall: Acute-phase and convalescent COVID-19 samples originated in the United States, Italy and Spain. PBMCs, B-cell-depleted T cells, or T cells provided the cDNA or gDNA that made up the material.

Germline V CDR1 and CDR2: GTSNPN, SVGIG (reference sequence). This CDR3 is 14 amino acids long. The V end was cut by 0 bases, the J end by 1 base, with 4 bases between. In the authors' workflow: Using reference gene primer amplification, nucleated cell counts were estimated. Clones were read by immunoSEQ multiplex PCR, and TCRdb kept only the in-frame ones, dropping some. V and J calls and clone size come straight from that table; D and trimming were deduced from the DNA. The profile covers 180,000 or so clones, with approximately 86% appearing a single time and approximately 9.4% taken by the ten largest.

The chain uses TRBV30 and TRBJ2-6, with no clear D. The source of this sequence is a woman at least 80 years old with acute or convalescent COVID-19. Sequences were obtained from peripheral blood. The CDR3 DNA reads TGTGCCTGGAGTGTTCCTTCTGGGGCCAACGTCCTGACTTTC. Amino acids: CAWSVPSGANVLTF.